One and the same sample provided the 21 T cell receptor beta chains below, sequenced in a study of preoperative IRX-2 immunotherapy in early breast cancer (dated by TCRdb to the late 2010s). The treatment or condition label, read with the paper, signifies: preoperative locoregional IRX-2 cytokine immunotherapy. Libraries were built with the immunoSEQ multiplex PCR assay. TCRdb carries this immuneACCESS record with in-frame sequences only. Its versions omit some clonotypes, under half of them owing to an unresolved V gene in the studies checked, with the rest unexplained. The sample table shows over 25,000 clones, and roughly 87% are seen once. Of the sample, 2.5% is held by the ten largest clones. The input for sequencing was lymph node tissue, taken from a patient treated with IRX-2 immunotherapy. Receptors originate from a human donor with breast cancer.

In this sample, this clone turned up a few times. This chain uses TRBV15 with TRBJ2-5; no clear D gene. In germline, CDR1 is LNHNV, CDR2 YYDKDF (reference sequence). Trimming removed 0 bases from V and 5 bases from J, with 10 bases in between. The CDR3 runs to 14 residues. The CDR3 DNA is TGTGCCACCAGCAGAGACCGGTGGGTTGAGACCCAGTACTTC. Translated: CATSRDRWVETQYF.

The chain couples TRBV18 to TRBJ2-7, with 9 bases aligning to TRBD1. The CDR3 runs to 14 residues. Germline trimming cut 4 bases from V and 3 bases from J; bases unmatched to any gene: 4. Germline CDR1 KGHSH, CDR2 LQKENI. CDR3 sequence reads: CASSRGTGSYEQYF. CDR3 DNA: TGTGCCAGCTCACGGGGGACAGGGAGCTACGAGCAGTACTTC. The variable domain in full, with the rest retrieved from reference TRBV18 and TRBJ2-7, is NAGVMQNPRHLVRRRGQEARLRCSPMKGHSHVYWYRQLPEEGLKFMVYLQKENIIDESGMPKERFSAEFPKEGPSILRIQQVVRGDSAAYFCASSRGTGSYEQYFGPGTRLTVT.

A few counts support this clone. The gene calls are TRBV28 and TRBJ1-4; 9 bases match TRBD1. This CDR3 is built from 16 residues. Germline CDR1 MDHEN, CDR2 SYDVKM. Germline trimming cut 5 bases from V and 8 bases from J; bases unmatched to any gene: 12. The CDR3 reads CASSAQPGQGEEKLFF. DNA of the CDR3: TGTGCCAGCAGTGCCCAACCGGGACAGGGAGAGGAAAAACTGTTTTTT.

This clone came up a few times. This sequence joins TRBV28 and TRBJ1-4; TRBD1 is a possible D gene (6 bases). The CDR3 spans 17 residues. V was cut by 5 bases and J by 7 bases, with 23 bases left in between. Germline CDR1 and CDR2: MDHEN and SYDVKM. In DNA, the CDR3 is TGTGCCAGCAGTCCATGGCGACAGGTCGGATGGGGTGAAAAACTGTTTTTT. Translated, it gives CASSPWRQVGWGEKLFF.

The V call is TRBV29-1, the J call TRBJ2-7; 10 nucleotides agree with TRBD1. V shed 5 bases, J shed 5 bases, and the junction held 6 bases outside the gene matches. CDR1 and CDR2 (germline): SQVTM, ANQGSEA. The CDR3 is 13 amino acids. CDR3 region: CSVTRTGGDEQYF. Here the CDR3 DNA reads TGCAGCGTTACTCGGACAGGGGGGGACGAGCAGTACTTC.

The gene calls are TRBV30 and TRBJ1-3, with D unclear. This CDR3 contains 12 residues. Germline lookup yields CDR1 GTSNPN and CDR2 SVGIG (reference sequence). Trimming cost V 2 bases and J 6 bases, with 8 bases left between them. The CDR3 DNA reads TGTGCCTGGAGTTATGGGGAAAACACCATATATTTT. Protein: CAWSYGENTIYF.

The gene calls are TRBV10-3 and TRBJ1-3, with D hard to call. CDR3 length: 15 amino acids. V lost 3 bases to trimming and J lost 0 bases, with 9 bases between them. From germline, CDR1 is ENHRY and CDR2 SYGVKD. The CDR3 DNA sequence: TGTGCCATCAGTGAAGAGTCGAGCTCTGGAAACACCATATATTTT. Protein sequence: CAISEESSSGNTIYF.

This chain uses TRBV7-6 with TRBJ2-2; 13 nucleotides align to TRBD2. Germline trimming cut 4 bases from V and 7 bases from J; bases unmatched to any gene: 9. The CDR3 is 17 amino acids. Germline CDR1 reads SGHVS; CDR2 reads FNYEAQ. This chain's CDR3 is CASSWTGTSGADGELFF. The CDR3 DNA sequence: TGTGCCAGCAGCTGGACCGGGACTAGCGGGGCCGACGGGGAGCTGTTTTTT.

The chain has TRBV10-1 and TRBJ1-6; no clear D gene. V shed 8 bases and J shed 8 bases, with 7 bases lying between them. This CDR3 region has 11 residues. CDR1 is WNHNN, CDR2 SYGVQD, per germline (reference sequence). Here the CDR3 DNA reads TGCGCCAGCCGCCCTTATTCACCCCTCCACTTT. It encodes CASRPYSPLHF.

The J gene is TRBJ1-2, the V gene TRBV28; D uncertain. V was clipped by 7 bases and J by 4 bases, with 10 bases between them. CDR3 length: 12 amino acids. The germline V gene has CDR1 MDHEN and CDR2 SYDVKM. The CDR3 loop reads CASTSYGYGYTF. In DNA, the CDR3 is TGTGCCAGCACCAGTTATGGCTATGGCTACACCTTC.

This chain links TRBV22-1 with TRBJ1-1; whether TRBD1, the table's D call, matches the DNA was not checked. TRBV22-1 is assigned pseudogene status. This CDR3 is built from 14 residues. The DNA of the CDR3 is TGTGCCAGCAGTTTATATCAGGGTGCCACTGAAGCTTTCTTT. This gives the protein CASSLYQGATEAFF.

V gene TRBV19 combines with J gene TRBJ2-7; 11 bases agree with TRBD1. From germline, CDR1 is LNHDA and CDR2 SQIVND (reference sequence). The length of the CDR3 is 13 residues. The ends lost 7 bases at V and 5 bases at J; junction bases unmatched: 4. CDR3 sequence: CASNPGQGDEQYF. The DNA of the CDR3 is TGTGCCAGTAACCCGGGACAGGGGGACGAGCAGTACTTC.

V gene TRBV16 combines with J gene TRBJ1-4; 8 nucleotides align to TRBD1. CDR3 size: 17 residues. CDR1 KGHSY and CDR2 FQNENV come from the germline V gene. V gave up 4 bases and J gave up 0 bases; unmatched junction bases: 7. The CDR3: CASSPGGQSATNEKLFF. Here the CDR3 DNA reads TGTGCCAGCAGCCCAGGGGGCCAGTCGGCAACTAATGAAAAACTGTTTTTT. Drawing the rest from reference TRBV16 and TRBJ1-4, the complete variable domain is GEEVAQTPKHLVRGEGQKAKLYCAPIKGHSYVFWYQQVLKNEFKFLISFQNENVFDETGMPKERFSAKCLPNSPCSLEIQATKLEDSAVYFCASSPGGQSATNEKLFFGSGTQLSVL.

J is TRBJ1-2 and V is TRBV14, with D hard to call. The germline V gene encodes CDR1 SGHDN and CDR2 FVKESK. The CDR3 is 15 amino acids. V was clipped by 1 base and J by 7 bases, with 16 bases between them. CDR3 DNA sequence: TGTGCCAGCAGCCAAGTATTTGCTGGCCGGGGTGGCTACACCTTC. Protein product: CASSQVFAGRGGYTF.

This chain joins TRBV19 and TRBJ1-1; TRBD1 is a possible D gene (6 bases). The CDR3 contains 14 residues. Germline values: CDR1 LNHDA, CDR2 SQIVND (reference sequence). Trimming cost V 5 bases and J 3 bases, with 13 bases left between them. CDR3 nucleotides: TGTGCCAGTAGTTTCAGGGGCGCGCACACTGAAGCTTTCTTT. Residues: CASSFRGAHTEAFF.

The gene calls are TRBV12-5 and TRBJ1-6, with a weak D call TRBD1 (5 bases). Germline CDR1 is LGHNT and CDR2 is FRNRAP. The V gene lost 6 bases and the J gene lost 5 bases, with 11 bases spanning the gap. The CDR3 totals 14 residues. CDR3 DNA sequence: TGTGCTAGTGGGATCGACAGAGATAATTCACCCCTCCACTTT. Encoded protein: CASGIDRDNSPLHF.

The V gene is TRBV28, the J gene TRBJ2-3; 8 bases map to TRBD2. The CDR3 runs to 14 residues. The germline CDR1 and CDR2 sequences are MDHEN and SYDVKM. V lost 6 bases, J lost 7 bases, and 9 bases stayed unmatched. The DNA for the CDR3 is TGTGCCAGCAGCCCGCCGGGGGGGAGCTATACGCAGTATTTT. Translation gives CASSPPGGSYTQYF. The whole variable domain, filled in from reference TRBV28 and TRBJ2-3, reads DVKVTQSSRYLVKRTGEKVFLECVQDMDHENMFWYRQDPGLGLRLIYFSYDVKMKEKGDIPEGYSVSREKKERFSLILESASTNQTSMYLCASSPPGGSYTQYFGPGTRLTVL.

The chain has TRBV30 and TRBJ2-3; D is undetermined. V shed 0 bases and J shed 0 bases, with 10 bases lying between them. The germline V gene has CDR1 GTSNPN and CDR2 SVGIG (reference sequence). The CDR3 covers 15 residues. Here the CDR3 reads CAWSVAVGSTDTQYF. The DNA of the CDR3 is TGTGCCTGGAGTGTGGCGGTGGGTAGCACAGATACGCAGTATTTT.

This clone has only a few counts. The chain has TRBV4-1 and TRBJ1-1; D is unresolved. CDR1 is MGHRA, CDR2 YSYEKL, per germline. The CDR3 consists of 15 residues. The V and J ends lost 4 bases and 1 base respectively, with 13 bases between them. CDR3 amino acids: CASSPFPDGNTEAFF. The CDR3 DNA is TGCGCCAGCAGCCCCTTCCCCGACGGGAACACTGAAGCTTTCTTT.

The chain recombines TRBV19 with TRBJ1-5, with TRBD1 matching over 8 bases. The V and J ends lost 6 bases and 0 bases, in that order; junction bases with no gene match: 4. Germline V CDR1 and CDR2: LNHDA, SQIVND (reference sequence). This CDR3 region has 15 residues. In DNA, the CDR3 is TGTGCCAGTAGATTGACAGGGGTTAGCAATCAGCCCCAGCATTTT. It is translated as CASRLTGVSNQPQHF.

The chain recombines TRBV1 with TRBJ2-7; the D call TRBD1 from the table was never checked on the DNA. TRBV1 constitutes a pseudogene. CDR3 size: 15 residues. The CDR3 DNA follows: TGCGCCAGCAGCCTCTCGGGACAGGGTGGCCACGAGCAGTACTTC. Protein: CASSLSGQGGHEQYF.